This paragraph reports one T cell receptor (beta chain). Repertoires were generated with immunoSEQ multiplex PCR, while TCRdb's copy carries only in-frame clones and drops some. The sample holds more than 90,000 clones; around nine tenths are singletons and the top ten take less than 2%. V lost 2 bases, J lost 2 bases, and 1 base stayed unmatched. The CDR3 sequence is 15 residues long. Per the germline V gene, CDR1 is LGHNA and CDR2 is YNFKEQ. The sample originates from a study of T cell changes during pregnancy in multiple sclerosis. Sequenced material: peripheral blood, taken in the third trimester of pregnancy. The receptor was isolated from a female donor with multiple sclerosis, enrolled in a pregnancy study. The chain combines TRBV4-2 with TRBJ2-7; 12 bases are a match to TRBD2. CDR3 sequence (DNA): TGTGCCAGCAGCCAACTAGCGGGGGGGCCCTACGAGCAGTACTTC. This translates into CASSQLAGGPYEQYF.